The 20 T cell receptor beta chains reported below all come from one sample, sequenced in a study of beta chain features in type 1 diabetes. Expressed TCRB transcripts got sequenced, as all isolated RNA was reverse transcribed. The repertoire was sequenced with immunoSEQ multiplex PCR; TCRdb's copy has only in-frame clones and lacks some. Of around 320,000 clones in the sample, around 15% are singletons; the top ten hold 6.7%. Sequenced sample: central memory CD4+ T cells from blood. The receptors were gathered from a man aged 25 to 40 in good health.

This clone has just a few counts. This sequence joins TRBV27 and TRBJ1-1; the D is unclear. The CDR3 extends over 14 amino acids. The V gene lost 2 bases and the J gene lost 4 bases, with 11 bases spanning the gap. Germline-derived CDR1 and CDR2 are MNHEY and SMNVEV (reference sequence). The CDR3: CASSLRERTTEAFF. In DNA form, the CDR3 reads TGTGCCAGCAGTTTAAGGGAAAGGACCACTGAAGCTTTCTTT.

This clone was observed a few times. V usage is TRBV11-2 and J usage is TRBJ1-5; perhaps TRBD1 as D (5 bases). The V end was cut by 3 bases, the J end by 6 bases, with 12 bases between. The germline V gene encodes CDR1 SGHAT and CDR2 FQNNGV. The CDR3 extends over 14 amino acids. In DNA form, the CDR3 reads TGTGCCAGCAGCTTCGGACAAAGCGGTCAGCCCCAGCATTTT. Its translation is CASSFGQSGQPQHF. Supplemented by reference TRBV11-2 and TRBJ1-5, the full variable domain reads EAGVAQSPRYKIIEKRQSVAFWCNPISGHATLYWYQQILGQGPKLLIQFQNNGVVDDSQLPKDRFSAERLKGVDSTLKIQPAKLEDSAVYLCASSFGQSGQPQHFGDGTRLSIL.

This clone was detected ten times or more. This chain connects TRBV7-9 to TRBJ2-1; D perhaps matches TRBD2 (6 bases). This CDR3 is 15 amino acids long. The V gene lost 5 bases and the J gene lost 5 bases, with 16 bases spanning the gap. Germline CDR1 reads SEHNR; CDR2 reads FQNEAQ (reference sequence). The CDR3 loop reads CASSRTRREDNEQFF. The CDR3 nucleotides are TGTGCCAGCAGCCGGACAAGGCGGGAAGACAATGAGCAGTTCTTC.

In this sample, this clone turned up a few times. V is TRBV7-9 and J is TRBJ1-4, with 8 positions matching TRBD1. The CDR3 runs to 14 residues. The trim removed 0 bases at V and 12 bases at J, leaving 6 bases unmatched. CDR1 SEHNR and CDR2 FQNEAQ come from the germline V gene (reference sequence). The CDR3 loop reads CASSLAGTGTQLFF. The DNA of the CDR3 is TGTGCCAGCAGCTTAGCCGGGACAGGCACTCAACTGTTTTTT.

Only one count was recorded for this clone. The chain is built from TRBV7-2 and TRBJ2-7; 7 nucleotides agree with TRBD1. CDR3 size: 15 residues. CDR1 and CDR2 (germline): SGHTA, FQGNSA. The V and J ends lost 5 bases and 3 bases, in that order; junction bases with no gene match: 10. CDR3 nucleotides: TGTGCCAGCAGCGAGCTTCCCCGGGACAGCTACGAGCAGTACTTC. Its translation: CASSELPRDSYEQYF.

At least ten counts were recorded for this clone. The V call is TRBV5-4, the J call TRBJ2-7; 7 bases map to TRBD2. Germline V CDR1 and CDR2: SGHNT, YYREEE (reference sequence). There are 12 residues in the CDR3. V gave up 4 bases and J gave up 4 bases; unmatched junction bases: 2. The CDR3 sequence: CASSRAGYEQYV. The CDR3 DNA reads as TGTGCCAGCAGCCGAGCGGGGTACGAGCAGTACGTC.

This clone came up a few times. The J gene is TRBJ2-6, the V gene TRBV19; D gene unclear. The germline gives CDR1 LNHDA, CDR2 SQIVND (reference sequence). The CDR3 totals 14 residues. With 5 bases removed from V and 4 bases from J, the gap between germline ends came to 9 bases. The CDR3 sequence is CASSDHGGANVLTF. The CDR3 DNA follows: TGTGCCAGTAGTGACCACGGGGGGGCCAACGTCCTGACTTTC.

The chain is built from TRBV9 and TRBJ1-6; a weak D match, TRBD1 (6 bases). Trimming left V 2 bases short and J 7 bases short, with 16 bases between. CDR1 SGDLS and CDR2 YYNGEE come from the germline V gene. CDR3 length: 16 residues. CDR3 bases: TGTGCCAGCAGCGTTACCTCCGACAGGATGAATTCACCCCTCCACTTT. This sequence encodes CASSVTSDRMNSPLHF.

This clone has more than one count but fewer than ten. DNA of the CDR3: TGTGCCTGGAGTGTATTGGCAGGGTTCTTGAGTGGAAACACCATATATTTT. Encoded protein: CAWSVLAGFLSGNTIYF. This rearrangement joins TRBV30 to TRBJ1-3, with a weak D call TRBD1 (5 bases). Germline values: CDR1 GTSNPN, CDR2 SVGIG (reference sequence). Trimming took 0 bases from V and 3 from J, leaving 18 bases between them. The CDR3 spans 17 residues.

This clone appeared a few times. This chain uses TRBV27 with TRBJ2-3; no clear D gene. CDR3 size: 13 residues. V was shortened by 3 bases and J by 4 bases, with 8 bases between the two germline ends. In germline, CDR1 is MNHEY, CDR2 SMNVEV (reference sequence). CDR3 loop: CASSFLGSDTQYF. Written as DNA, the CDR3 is TGTGCCAGCAGTTTCTTGGGGTCAGATACGCAGTATTTT.

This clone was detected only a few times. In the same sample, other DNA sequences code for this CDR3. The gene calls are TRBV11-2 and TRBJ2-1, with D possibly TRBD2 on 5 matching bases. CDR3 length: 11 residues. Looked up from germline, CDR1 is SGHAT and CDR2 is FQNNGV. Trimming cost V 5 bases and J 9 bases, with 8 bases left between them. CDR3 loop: CASSPEGEQFF. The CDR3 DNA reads TGTGCCAGCAGCCCCGAGGGTGAGCAGTTCTTC.

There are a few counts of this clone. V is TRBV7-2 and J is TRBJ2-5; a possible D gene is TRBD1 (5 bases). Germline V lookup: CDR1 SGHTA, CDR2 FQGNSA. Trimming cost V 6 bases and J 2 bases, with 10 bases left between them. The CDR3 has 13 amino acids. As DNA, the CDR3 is TGTGCCAGCAGGCAGGGAATACAAGAGACCCAGTACTTC. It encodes CASRQGIQETQYF.

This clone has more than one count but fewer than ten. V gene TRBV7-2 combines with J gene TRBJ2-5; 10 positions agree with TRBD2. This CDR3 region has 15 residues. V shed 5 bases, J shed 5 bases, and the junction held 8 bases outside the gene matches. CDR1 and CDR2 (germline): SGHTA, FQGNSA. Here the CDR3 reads CASSLQRGGLETQYF. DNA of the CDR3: TGTGCCAGCAGCCTGCAGCGGGGGGGCCTGGAGACCCAGTACTTC.

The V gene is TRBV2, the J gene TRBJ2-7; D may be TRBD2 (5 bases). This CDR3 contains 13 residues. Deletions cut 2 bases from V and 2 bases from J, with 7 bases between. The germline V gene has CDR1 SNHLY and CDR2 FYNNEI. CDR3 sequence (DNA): TGTGCCAGCAGTGAATTGGAGGCCTACGAGCAGTACTTC. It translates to CASSELEAYEQYF.

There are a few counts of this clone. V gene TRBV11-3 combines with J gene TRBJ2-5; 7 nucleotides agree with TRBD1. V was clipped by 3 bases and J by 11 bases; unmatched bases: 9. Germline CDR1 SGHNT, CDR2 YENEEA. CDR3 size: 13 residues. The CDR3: CASSFGQDDVQYF. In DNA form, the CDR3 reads TGTGCCAGCAGCTTCGGACAGGACGATGTGCAGTACTTC.

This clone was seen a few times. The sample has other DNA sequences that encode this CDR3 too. CDR3 nucleotide sequence: TGTGCCAGCAGCTTAGGAGGCTCCTCGTACAATGAGCAGTTCTTC. Protein product: CASSLGGSSYNEQFF. The chain links TRBV11-3 to TRBJ2-1; D unresolved. V shed 1 base and J shed 4 bases, with 11 bases lying between them. The germline CDR1 and CDR2 sequences are SGHNT and YENEEA. CDR3 length: 15 amino acids.

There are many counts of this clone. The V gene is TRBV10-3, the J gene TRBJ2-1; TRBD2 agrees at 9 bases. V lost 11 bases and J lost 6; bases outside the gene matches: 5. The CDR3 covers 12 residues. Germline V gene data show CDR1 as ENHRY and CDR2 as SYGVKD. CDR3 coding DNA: TGTGCCGGCGGGAGGGCCGTCAATGAGCAGTTCTTC. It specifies CAGGRAVNEQFF.

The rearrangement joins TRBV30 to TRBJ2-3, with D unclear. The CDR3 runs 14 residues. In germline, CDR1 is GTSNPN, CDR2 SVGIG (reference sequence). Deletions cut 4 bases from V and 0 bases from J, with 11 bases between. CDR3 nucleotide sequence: TGTGCCTGGACCCTTTGGAGTAGCACAGATACGCAGTATTTT. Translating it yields CAWTLWSSTDTQYF.

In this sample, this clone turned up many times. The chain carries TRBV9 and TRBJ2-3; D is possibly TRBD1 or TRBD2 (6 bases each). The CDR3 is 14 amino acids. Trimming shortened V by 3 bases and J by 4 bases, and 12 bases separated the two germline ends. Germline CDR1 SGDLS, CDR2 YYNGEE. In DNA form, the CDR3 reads TGTGCCAGCAGCGGAGGGGGGCGCGCAGATACGCAGTATTTT. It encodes CASSGGGRADTQYF.

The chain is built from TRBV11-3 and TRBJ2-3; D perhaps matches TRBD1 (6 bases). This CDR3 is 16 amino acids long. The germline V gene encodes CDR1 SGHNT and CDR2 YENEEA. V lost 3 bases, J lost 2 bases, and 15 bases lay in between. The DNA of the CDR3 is TGTGCCAGCAGCTTCGGCACAGGGAGATTCACAGATACGCAGTATTTT. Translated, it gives CASSFGTGRFTDTQYF. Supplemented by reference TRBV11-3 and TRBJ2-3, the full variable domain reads EAGVVQSPRYKIIEKKQPVAFWCNPISGHNTLYWYLQNLGQGPELLIRYENEEAVDDSQLPKDRFSAERLKGVDSTLKIQPAELGDSAVYLCASSFGTGRFTDTQYFGPGTRLTVL.